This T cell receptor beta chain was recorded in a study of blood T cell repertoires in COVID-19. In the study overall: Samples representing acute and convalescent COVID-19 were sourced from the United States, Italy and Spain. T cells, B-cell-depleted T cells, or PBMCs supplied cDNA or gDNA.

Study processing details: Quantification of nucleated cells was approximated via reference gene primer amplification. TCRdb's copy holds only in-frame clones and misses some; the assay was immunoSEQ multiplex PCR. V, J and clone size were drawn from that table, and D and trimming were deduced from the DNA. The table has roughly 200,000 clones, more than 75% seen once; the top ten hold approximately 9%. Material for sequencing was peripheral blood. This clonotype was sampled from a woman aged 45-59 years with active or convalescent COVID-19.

CDR3 nucleotide sequence: TGTGCCAGCAGCTTAGATCTGACAGCTATTGGCTACACCTTC. Encoded protein: CASSLDLTAIGYTF. J is TRBJ1-2 and V is TRBV11-2, with a weak D call TRBD1 (5 bases). Germline values: CDR1 SGHAT, CDR2 FQNNGV. The V end was cut by 0 bases, the J end by 7 bases, with 12 bases between. The CDR3 consists of 14 residues. The full variable domain, with the rest looked up from reference TRBV11-2 and TRBJ1-2, is EAGVAQSPRYKIIEKRQSVAFWCNPISGHATLYWYQQILGQGPKLLIQFQNNGVVDDSQLPKDRFSAERLKGVDSTLKIQPAKLEDSAVYLCASSLDLTAIGYTFGSGTRLTVV.